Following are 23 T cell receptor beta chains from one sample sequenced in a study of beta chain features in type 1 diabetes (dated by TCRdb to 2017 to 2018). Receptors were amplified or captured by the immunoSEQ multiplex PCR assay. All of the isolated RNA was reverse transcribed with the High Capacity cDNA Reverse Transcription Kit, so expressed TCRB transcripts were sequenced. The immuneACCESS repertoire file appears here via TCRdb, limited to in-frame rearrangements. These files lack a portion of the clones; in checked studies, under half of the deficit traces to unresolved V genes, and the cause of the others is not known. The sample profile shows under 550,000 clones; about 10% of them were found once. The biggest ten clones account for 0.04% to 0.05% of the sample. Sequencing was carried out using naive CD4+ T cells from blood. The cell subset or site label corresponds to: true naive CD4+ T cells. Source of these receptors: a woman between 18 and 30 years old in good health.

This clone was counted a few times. DNA for the CDR3: TGTGCCAGCAGCTCCCGAGGAGGGACACAAGGCACAGATACGCAGTATTTT. It specifies CASSSRGGTQGTDTQYF. The V call is TRBV7-6, the J call TRBJ2-3; D is possibly TRBD1 or TRBD2 (6 bases each). The CDR3 length is 17 residues. CDR1 SGHVS and CDR2 FNYEAQ come from the germline V gene. V was trimmed by 4 bases and J by 1 base, leaving 18 bases between them.

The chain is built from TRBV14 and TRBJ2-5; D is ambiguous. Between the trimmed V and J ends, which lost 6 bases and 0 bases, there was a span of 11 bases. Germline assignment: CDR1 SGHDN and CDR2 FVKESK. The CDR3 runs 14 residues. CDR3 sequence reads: CASSVRVDQETQYF. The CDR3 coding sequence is TGTGCCAGCAGTGTAAGGGTTGACCAAGAGACCCAGTACTTC.

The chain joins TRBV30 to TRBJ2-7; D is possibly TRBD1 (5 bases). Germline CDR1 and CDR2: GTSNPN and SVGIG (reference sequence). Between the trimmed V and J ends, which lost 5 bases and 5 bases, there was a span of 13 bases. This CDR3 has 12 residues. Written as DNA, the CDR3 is TGTGCCTGGCAGGGCTCCCGGCACGAGCAGTACTTC. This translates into CAWQGSRHEQYF.

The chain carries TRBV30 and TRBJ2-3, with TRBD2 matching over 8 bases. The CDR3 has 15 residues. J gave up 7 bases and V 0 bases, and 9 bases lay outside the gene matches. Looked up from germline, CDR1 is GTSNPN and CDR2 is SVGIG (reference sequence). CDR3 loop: CAWSVTSGAGYTQYF. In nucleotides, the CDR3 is TGTGCCTGGAGTGTAACTAGCGGAGCAGGATATACGCAGTATTTT. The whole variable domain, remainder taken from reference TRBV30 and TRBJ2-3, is SQTIHQWPATLVQPVGSPLSLECTVEGTSNPNLYWYRQAAGRGLQLLFYSVGIGQISSEVPQNLSASRPQDRQFILSSKKLLLSDSGFYLCAWSVTSGAGYTQYFGPGTRLTVL.

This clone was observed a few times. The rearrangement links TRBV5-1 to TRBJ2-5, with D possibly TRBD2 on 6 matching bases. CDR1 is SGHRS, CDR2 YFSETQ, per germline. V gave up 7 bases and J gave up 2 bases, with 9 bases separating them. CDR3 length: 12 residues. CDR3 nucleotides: TGCGCCAGCCGGAGGGGACAAGAGACCCAGTACTTC. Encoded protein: CASRRGQETQYF. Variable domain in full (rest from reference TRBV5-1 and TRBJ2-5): KAGVTQTPRYLIKTRGQQVTLSCSPISGHRSVSWYQQTPGQGLQFLFEYFSETQRNKGNFPGRFSGRQFSNSRSEMNVSTLELGDSALYLCASRRGQETQYFGPGTRLLVL.

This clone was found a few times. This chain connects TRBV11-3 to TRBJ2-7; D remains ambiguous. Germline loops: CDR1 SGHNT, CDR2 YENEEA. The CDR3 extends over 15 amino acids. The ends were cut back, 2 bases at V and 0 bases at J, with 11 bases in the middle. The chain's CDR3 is CASSLMADPSYEQYF. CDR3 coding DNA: TGTGCCAGCAGCTTAATGGCAGATCCCTCCTACGAGCAGTACTTC.

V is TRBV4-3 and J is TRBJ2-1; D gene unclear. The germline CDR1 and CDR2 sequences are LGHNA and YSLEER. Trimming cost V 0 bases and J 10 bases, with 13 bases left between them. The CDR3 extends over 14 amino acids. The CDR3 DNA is TGCGCCAGCAGCCAAGACGCGCTATCCCCCGAGCAGTTCTTC. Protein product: CASSQDALSPEQFF.

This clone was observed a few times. The CDR3 loop reads CASSKGAAAQYNEQFF. Written as DNA, the CDR3 is TGTGCCAGCAGCAAAGGTGCAGCGGCCCAATACAATGAGCAGTTCTTC. The J gene is TRBJ2-1, the V gene TRBV21-1; the table calls TRBD2, which could not be checked here. TRBV21-1 is a pseudogene locus. The CDR3 is 16 amino acids.

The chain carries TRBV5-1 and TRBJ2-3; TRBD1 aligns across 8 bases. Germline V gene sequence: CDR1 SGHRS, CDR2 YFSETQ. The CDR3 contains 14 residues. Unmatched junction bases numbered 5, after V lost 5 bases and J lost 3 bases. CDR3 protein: CASRRDRITDTQYF. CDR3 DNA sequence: TGCGCCAGCAGGAGGGACAGGATAACAGATACGCAGTATTTT. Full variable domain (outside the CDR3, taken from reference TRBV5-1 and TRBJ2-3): KAGVTQTPRYLIKTRGQQVTLSCSPISGHRSVSWYQQTPGQGLQFLFEYFSETQRNKGNFPGRFSGRQFSNSRSEMNVSTLELGDSALYLCASRRDRITDTQYFGPGTRLTVL.

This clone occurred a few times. DNA for the CDR3: TGTGCCTGGAGTATGGCCGGAAACACCATATATTTT. This encodes CAWSMAGNTIYF. The V and J genes are TRBV30 and TRBJ1-3; no firm D call. CDR1 GTSNPN and CDR2 SVGIG come from the germline V gene (reference sequence). CDR3 length equals 12 residues. Trimming cost V 2 bases and J 4 bases, with 6 bases left between them.

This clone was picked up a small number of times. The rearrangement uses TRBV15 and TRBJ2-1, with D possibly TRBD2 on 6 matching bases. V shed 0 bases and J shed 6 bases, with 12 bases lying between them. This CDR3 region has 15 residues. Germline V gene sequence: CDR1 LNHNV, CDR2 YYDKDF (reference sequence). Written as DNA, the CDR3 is TGTGCCACCAGCAGAGATGCGGGAAGTATCAATGAGCAGTTCTTC. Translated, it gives CATSRDAGSINEQFF.

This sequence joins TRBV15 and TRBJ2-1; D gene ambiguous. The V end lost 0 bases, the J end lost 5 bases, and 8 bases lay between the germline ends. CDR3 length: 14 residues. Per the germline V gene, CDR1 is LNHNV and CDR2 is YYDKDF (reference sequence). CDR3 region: CATSRDLQDNEQFF. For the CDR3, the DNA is TGTGCCACCAGCAGAGACCTCCAAGACAATGAGCAGTTCTTC.

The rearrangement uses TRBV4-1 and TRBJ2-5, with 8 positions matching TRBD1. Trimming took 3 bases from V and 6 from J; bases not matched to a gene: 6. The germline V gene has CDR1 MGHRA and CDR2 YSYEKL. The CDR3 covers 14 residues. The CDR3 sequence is CASSHGRTGKTQYF. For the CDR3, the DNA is TGCGCCAGCAGCCATGGCAGGACAGGGAAGACCCAGTACTTC.

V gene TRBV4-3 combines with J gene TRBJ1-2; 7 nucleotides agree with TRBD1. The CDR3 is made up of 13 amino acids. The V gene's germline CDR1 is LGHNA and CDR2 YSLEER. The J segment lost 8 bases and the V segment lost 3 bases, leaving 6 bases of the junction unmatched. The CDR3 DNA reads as TGCGCCAGCAGCCAGATCAGGGGGACCGGCTACACCTTC. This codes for CASSQIRGTGYTF.

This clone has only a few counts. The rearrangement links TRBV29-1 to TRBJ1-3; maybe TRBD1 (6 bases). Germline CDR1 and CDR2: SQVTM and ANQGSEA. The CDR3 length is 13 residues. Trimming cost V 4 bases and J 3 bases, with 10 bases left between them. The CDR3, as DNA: TGCAGCGTTGCGTTCAGGGGTGGAAACACCATATATTTT. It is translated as CSVAFRGGNTIYF. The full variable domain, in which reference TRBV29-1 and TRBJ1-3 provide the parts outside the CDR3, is SAVISQKPSRDICQRGTSLTIQCQVDSQVTMMFWYRQQPGQSLTLIATANQGSEATYESGFVIDKFPISRPNLTFSTLTVSNMSPEDSSIYLCSVAFRGGNTIYFGEGSWLTVV.

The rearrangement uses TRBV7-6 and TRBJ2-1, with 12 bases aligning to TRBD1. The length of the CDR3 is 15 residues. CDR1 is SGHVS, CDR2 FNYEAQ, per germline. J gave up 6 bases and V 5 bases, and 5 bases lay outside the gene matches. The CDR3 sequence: CASSPGQGAGNEQFF. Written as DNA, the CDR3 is TGTGCCAGCAGCCCGGGACAGGGGGCGGGCAATGAGCAGTTCTTC.

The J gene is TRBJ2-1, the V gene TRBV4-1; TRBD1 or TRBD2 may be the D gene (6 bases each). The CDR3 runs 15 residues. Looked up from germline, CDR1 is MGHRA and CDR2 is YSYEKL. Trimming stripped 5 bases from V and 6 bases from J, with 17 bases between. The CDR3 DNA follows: TGCGCCAGCAGCGGGGGCGCGGGGCTGATCAATGAGCAGTTCTTC. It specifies CASSGGAGLINEQFF.

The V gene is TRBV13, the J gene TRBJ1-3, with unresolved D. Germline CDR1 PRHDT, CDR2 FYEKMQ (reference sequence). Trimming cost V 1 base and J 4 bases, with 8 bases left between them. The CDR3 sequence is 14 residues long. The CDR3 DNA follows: TGTGCCAGCAGCTTAGTGAGGTCAGGAAACACCATATATTTT. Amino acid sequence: CASSLVRSGNTIYF. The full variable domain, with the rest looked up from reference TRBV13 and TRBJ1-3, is AAGVIQSPRHLIKEKRETATLKCYPIPRHDTVYWYQQGPGQDPQFLISFYEKMQSDKGSIPDRFSAQQFSDYHSELNMSSLELGDSALYFCASSLVRSGNTIYFGEGSWLTVV.

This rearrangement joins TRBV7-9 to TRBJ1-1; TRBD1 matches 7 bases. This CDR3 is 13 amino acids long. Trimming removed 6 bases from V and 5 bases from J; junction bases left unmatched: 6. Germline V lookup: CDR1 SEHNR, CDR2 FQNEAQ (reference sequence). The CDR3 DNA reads TGTGCCAGCAGATCTCAGGGGGTGACTGAAGCTTTCTTT. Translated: CASRSQGVTEAFF.

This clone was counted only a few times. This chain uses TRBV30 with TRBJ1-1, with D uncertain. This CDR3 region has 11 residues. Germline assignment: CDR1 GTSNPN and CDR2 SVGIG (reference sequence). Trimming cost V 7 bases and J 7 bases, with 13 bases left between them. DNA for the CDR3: TGTGCCTCCCGGAGGACGGATGAAGCTTTCTTT. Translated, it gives CASRRTDEAFF.

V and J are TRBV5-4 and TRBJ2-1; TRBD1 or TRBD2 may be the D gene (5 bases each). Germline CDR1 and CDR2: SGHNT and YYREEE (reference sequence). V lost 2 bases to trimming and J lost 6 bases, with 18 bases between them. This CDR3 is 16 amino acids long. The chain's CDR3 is CASSLEIPRGPNEQFF. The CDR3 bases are TGTGCCAGCAGCTTAGAGATCCCAAGGGGACCCAATGAGCAGTTCTTC. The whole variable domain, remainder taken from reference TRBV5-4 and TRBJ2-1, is ETGVTQSPTHLIKTRGQQVTLRCSSQSGHNTVSWYQQALGQGPQFIFQYYREEENGRGNFPPRFSGLQFPNYSSELNVNALELDDSALYLCASSLEIPRGPNEQFFGPGTRLTVL.

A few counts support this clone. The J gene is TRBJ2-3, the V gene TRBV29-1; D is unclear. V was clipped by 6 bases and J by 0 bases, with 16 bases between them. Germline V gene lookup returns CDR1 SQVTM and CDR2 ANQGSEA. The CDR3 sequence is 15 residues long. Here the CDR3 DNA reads TGCAGCGTGGGTTTCGGCACACATAGCACAGATACGCAGTATTTT. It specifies CSVGFGTHSTDTQYF.

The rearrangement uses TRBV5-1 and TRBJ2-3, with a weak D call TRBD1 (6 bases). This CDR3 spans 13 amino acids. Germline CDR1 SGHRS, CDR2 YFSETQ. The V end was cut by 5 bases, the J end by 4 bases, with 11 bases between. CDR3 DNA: TGCGCCAGCAGTACACAGGGCCCAGATACGCAGTATTTT. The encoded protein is CASSTQGPDTQYF.